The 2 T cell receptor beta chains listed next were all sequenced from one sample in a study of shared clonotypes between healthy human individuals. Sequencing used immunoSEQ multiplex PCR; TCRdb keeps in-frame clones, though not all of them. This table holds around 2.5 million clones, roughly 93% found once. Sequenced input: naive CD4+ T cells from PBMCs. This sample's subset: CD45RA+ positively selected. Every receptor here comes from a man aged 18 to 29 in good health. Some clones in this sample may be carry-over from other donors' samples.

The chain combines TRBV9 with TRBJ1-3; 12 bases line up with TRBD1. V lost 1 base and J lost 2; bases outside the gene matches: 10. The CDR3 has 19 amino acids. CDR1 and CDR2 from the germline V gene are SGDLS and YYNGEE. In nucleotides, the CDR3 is TGTGCCAGCAGCGTAAGAGGGGGACAGGGGGCTGCAGCTGGAAACACCATATATTTT. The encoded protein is CASSVRGGQGAAAGNTIYF.

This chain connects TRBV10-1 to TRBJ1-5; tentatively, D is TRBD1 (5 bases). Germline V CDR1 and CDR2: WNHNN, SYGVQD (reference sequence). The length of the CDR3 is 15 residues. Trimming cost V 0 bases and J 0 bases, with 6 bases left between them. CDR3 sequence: CASSESGDSNQPQHF. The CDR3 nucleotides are TGCGCCAGCAGTGAGTCAGGGGATAGCAATCAGCCCCAGCATTTT.